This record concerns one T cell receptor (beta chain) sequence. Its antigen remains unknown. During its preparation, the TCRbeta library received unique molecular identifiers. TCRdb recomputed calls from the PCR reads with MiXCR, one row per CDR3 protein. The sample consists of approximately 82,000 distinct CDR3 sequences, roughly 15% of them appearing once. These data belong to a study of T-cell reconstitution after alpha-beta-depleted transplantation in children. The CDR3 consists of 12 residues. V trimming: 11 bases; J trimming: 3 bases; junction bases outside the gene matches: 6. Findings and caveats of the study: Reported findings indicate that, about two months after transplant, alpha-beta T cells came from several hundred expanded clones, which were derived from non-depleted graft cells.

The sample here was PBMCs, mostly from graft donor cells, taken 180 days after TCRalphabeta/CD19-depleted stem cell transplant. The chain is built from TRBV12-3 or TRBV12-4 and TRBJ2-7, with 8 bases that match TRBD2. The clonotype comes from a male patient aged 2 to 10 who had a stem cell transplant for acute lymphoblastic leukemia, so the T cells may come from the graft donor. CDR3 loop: CASTGLDYEQYF. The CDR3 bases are TGTGCCTCGACGGGACTAGACTACGAGCAGTACTTC.